Below, 11 T cell receptor beta chains from the same sample are listed, as sequenced in a study of PD-L1 blockade in urothelial cancer. Assay used: immunoSEQ multiplex PCR; TCRdb lists only in-frame clones, some missing. This sample yields 35,000 to 40,000 clones, of which roughly 82% are seen a single time; around 3.7% belongs to the top ten. Specimen: PBMCs, collected around atezolizumab (anti-PD-L1) treatment. These receptors came from a man in his sixties or seventies with urothelial cancer.

V usage is TRBV7-2 and J usage is TRBJ2-3; D gene ambiguous. CDR3 length: 13 residues. V lost 2 bases and J 3 bases, leaving 6 bases between the germline ends. Per germline, CDR1 SGHTA and CDR2 FQGNSA. Here the CDR3 reads CASSLQETDTQYF. In DNA form, the CDR3 reads TGTGCCAGCAGCTTACAGGAAACAGATACGCAGTATTTT.

V is TRBV7-2 and J is TRBJ1-1; 9 bases map to TRBD1. V was pared by 5 bases and J by 5 bases, with 9 bases of the junction left unmatched. The CDR3 runs 15 residues. Germline CDR1 and CDR2: SGHTA and FQGNSA. CDR3 amino acids: CASSGGQGRLTEAFF. The CDR3 DNA follows: TGTGCCAGCAGCGGGGGACAGGGCAGATTGACTGAAGCTTTCTTT.

The J gene is TRBJ1-3, the V gene TRBV14; tentative D call: TRBD1 (5 bases). CDR1 is SGHDN and CDR2 is FVKESK in the germline V gene. The length of the CDR3 is 13 residues. Between the trimmed V and J ends, which lost 4 bases and 4 bases, there was a span of 8 bases. CDR3: CASSLRGGNTIYF. CDR3 coding DNA: TGTGCCAGCAGCCTAAGGGGAGGAAACACCATATATTTT.

V and J are TRBV2 and TRBJ1-1, with a tentative D call TRBD1 (5 bases). V was trimmed by 5 bases and J by 4 bases, leaving 23 bases between them. The CDR3 covers 17 residues. Germline loops: CDR1 SNHLY, CDR2 FYNNEI. CDR3 sequence reads: CASSLEGPIYAGTEAFF. The CDR3 DNA follows: TGTGCCAGCAGTCTGGAGGGGCCCATTTACGCGGGCACTGAAGCTTTCTTT. The whole variable domain, filled in from reference TRBV2 and TRBJ1-1, reads EPEVTQTPSHQVTQMGQEVILRCVPISNHLYFYWYRQILGQKVEFLVSFYNNEISEKSEIFDDQFSVERPDGSNFTLKIRSTKLEDSAMYFCASSLEGPIYAGTEAFFGQGTRLTVV.

This clone was detected a few times. The chain couples TRBV28 to TRBJ2-7; 10 positions match TRBD2. This CDR3 is built from 15 residues. The trim removed 0 bases at V and 6 bases at J, leaving 5 bases unmatched. The germline V gene encodes CDR1 MDHEN and CDR2 SYDVKM. CDR3 in amino acids: CASSLWASGSGEQYF. CDR3 nucleotides: TGTGCCAGCAGTTTATGGGCTAGCGGGAGCGGCGAGCAGTACTTC.

The rearrangement joins TRBV19 to TRBJ1-1, with a tentative D call TRBD1 (6 bases). Looked up from germline, CDR1 is LNHDA and CDR2 is SQIVND (reference sequence). The CDR3 length is 13 residues. V was clipped by 6 bases and J by 2 bases, with 10 bases between them. CDR3 loop: CASSRTANTEAFF. In nucleotides, the CDR3 is TGTGCCAGTAGCAGGACAGCCAACACTGAAGCTTTCTTT.

The CDR3 sequence is CASSYNPQGNTEAFF. The CDR3 coding sequence is TGTGCCAGCAGTTACAACCCACAGGGGAACACTGAAGCTTTCTTT. The rearrangement uses TRBV6-5 and TRBJ1-1; perhaps TRBD1 as D (6 bases). V lost 2 bases and J lost 1, with 11 bases in between. In germline, CDR1 is MNHEY, CDR2 SVGAGI. CDR3 length equals 15 residues.

V and J are TRBV11-3 and TRBJ2-2; a possible D gene is TRBD2 (5 bases). From germline, CDR1 is SGHNT and CDR2 YENEEA. V was cut by 1 base and J by 4 bases, with 13 bases left in between. The CDR3 runs 16 residues. The CDR3 sequence is CASSLATPEGTGELFF. The CDR3 DNA follows: TGTGCCAGCAGCTTAGCTACGCCCGAGGGCACCGGGGAGCTGTTTTTT. The entire variable domain, with the rest obtained from reference TRBV11-3 and TRBJ2-2, is as follows: EAGVVQSPRYKIIEKKQPVAFWCNPISGHNTLYWYLQNLGQGPELLIRYENEEAVDDSQLPKDRFSAERLKGVDSTLKIQPAELGDSAVYLCASSLATPEGTGELFFGEGSRLTVL.

The chain uses TRBV2 and TRBJ2-5, with 11 positions matching TRBD2. Losses at the gene ends were 2 bases for V and 1 base for J; bases not matched to a gene: 9. Germline CDR1 reads SNHLY; CDR2 reads FYNNEI. The CDR3 is 18 amino acids. Written as DNA, the CDR3 is TGTGCCAGCAGTGAATTTAGCGGGAGGGCCAAGAGCCAAGAGACCCAGTACTTC. This sequence encodes CASSEFSGRAKSQETQYF. Filled out from reference TRBV2 and TRBJ2-5, the complete variable domain reads EPEVTQTPSHQVTQMGQEVILRCVPISNHLYFYWYRQILGQKVEFLVSFYNNEISEKSEIFDDQFSVERPDGSNFTLKIRSTKLEDSAMYFCASSEFSGRAKSQETQYFGPGTRLLVL.

The CDR3 nucleotides are TGTGCTAGCGGACAGGGCGTCTCTGGCTACACCTTC. Its translation is CASGQGVSGYTF. The genes are TRBV12-5 and TRBJ1-2; 8 bases are a match to TRBD1. Unmatched junction bases numbered 7, after V lost 9 bases and J lost 7 bases. From germline, CDR1 is LGHNT and CDR2 FRNRAP. This CDR3 spans 12 amino acids.

This chain joins TRBV9 and TRBJ2-3, with D possibly being TRBD1 (5 bases). This CDR3 is 14 amino acids long. Trimming removed 0 bases from V and 5 bases from J, with 10 bases in between. Germline V lookup: CDR1 SGDLS, CDR2 YYNGEE. The CDR3 reads CASSVEGMRDTQYF. CDR3 in DNA: TGTGCCAGCAGCGTAGAGGGGATGAGAGATACGCAGTATTTT. Full variable domain (missing parts from reference TRBV9 and TRBJ2-3): DSGVTQTPKHLITATGQRVTLRCSPRSGDLSVYWYQQSLDQGLQFLIQYYNGEERAKGNILERFSAQQFPDLHSELNLSSLELGDSALYFCASSVEGMRDTQYFGPGTRLTVL.